The 9 T cell receptor beta chains in this list originate from one sample, sequenced in a study of shared clonotypes between healthy human individuals. Sequencing was performed with immunoSEQ multiplex PCR; in TCRdb, only in-frame clones are kept and a portion is missing. The top ten hold 0.13% of the sample, which has 2 million to 2.5 million clones, 90% to 97% seen once. The specimen sequenced was naive CD4+ T cells sorted from blood. The subset is: CD45RA+ positively selected. The receptors derive from a man aged 18 to 29 in good health.

This clone was counted once. CDR3 DNA sequence: TGTGCCAGCAGCGCGACAGGAACTTATGGCTACACCTTC. It yields the protein CASSATGTYGYTF. The chain recombines TRBV9 with TRBJ1-2; tentatively, D is TRBD1 (6 bases). In germline, CDR1 is SGDLS, CDR2 YYNGEE. Trimming removed 3 bases from V and 5 bases from J, with 11 bases in between. This CDR3 contains 13 residues.

This rearrangement joins TRBV25-1 to TRBJ1-5; no firm D call. The germline gives CDR1 MGHDK, CDR2 SYGVNS. CDR3 length: 14 residues. V was trimmed by 1 base and J by 5 bases, leaving 9 bases between them. The CDR3 nucleotides are TGTGCCAGCAGTGAATCGAACATCCATCAGCCCCAGCATTTT. It translates to CASSESNIHQPQHF.

V usage is TRBV19 and J usage is TRBJ1-5, with a tentative D call TRBD1 (5 bases). Germline assignment: CDR1 LNHDA and CDR2 SQIVND (reference sequence). CDR3 length equals 16 residues. The V end was cut by 8 bases, the J end by 0 bases, with 17 bases between. The CDR3 DNA follows: TGTGCCAGTTCAGCCTACGAGGGGTATAGCAATCAGCCCCAGCATTTT. This gives the protein CASSAYEGYSNQPQHF.

The chain employs TRBV5-5 and TRBJ1-2; 10 nucleotides align to TRBD1. V lost 5 bases and J lost 7; bases outside the gene matches: 8. Per germline, CDR1 SGHKS and CDR2 YYEKEE (reference sequence). This CDR3 comprises 14 residues. CDR3 protein: CASSSPGQGFGYTF. CDR3 DNA: TGTGCCAGCAGTAGTCCGGGACAGGGGTTTGGCTACACCTTC.

V usage is TRBV30 and J usage is TRBJ2-1; D ambiguous. Between the trimmed V and J ends, which lost 4 bases and 9 bases, there was a span of 19 bases. Germline V gene sequence: CDR1 GTSNPN, CDR2 SVGIG (reference sequence). The CDR3 runs to 14 residues. The CDR3 DNA reads TGTGCCTGGACTATCCCAGGCCAGGTTGGTGAGCAGTTCTTC. Translation gives CAWTIPGQVGEQFF.

The rearrangement joins TRBV7-2 to TRBJ2-7; D not resolved. V lost 0 bases to trimming and J lost 4 bases, with 10 bases between them. CDR1 is SGHTA and CDR2 is FQGNSA in the germline V gene. The CDR3 is 14 residues long. The CDR3 spells CASSLAGYGYEQYF. CDR3 in DNA: TGTGCCAGCAGCTTAGCAGGGTACGGATACGAGCAGTACTTC.

The chain couples TRBV2 to TRBJ1-4; D not certain. Trimming pared 0 bases from V and 3 bases from J, leaving 11 bases between. This CDR3 spans 16 amino acids. CDR1 and CDR2 (germline): SNHLY, FYNNEI. The CDR3 here is CASSEADGPPNEKLFF. The CDR3 nucleotides read TGTGCCAGCAGTGAAGCCGATGGGCCCCCTAATGAAAAACTGTTTTTT. The whole variable domain, remainder taken from reference TRBV2 and TRBJ1-4, is EPEVTQTPSHQVTQMGQEVILRCVPISNHLYFYWYRQILGQKVEFLVSFYNNEISEKSEIFDDQFSVERPDGSNFTLKIRSTKLEDSAMYFCASSEADGPPNEKLFFGSGTQLSVL.

Notes on this clone: Additional DNA sequences in this sample encode the identical CDR3. This chain joins TRBV6-5 and TRBJ1-6; 10 bases agree with TRBD1. Germline V lookup: CDR1 MNHEY, CDR2 SVGAGI. Unmatched junction bases numbered 5, after V lost 6 bases and J lost 9 bases. The CDR3 has 14 residues. In DNA form, the CDR3 reads TGTGCCAGCAGGACGGGGACAGGGGTTTCACCCCTCCACTTT. Amino acids: CASRTGTGVSPLHF.

This clone was detected only once. This rearrangement joins TRBV2 to TRBJ2-7; D unresolved. Trimming removed 4 bases at V and 4 bases at J, with 8 bases between. Germline V gene lookup returns CDR1 SNHLY and CDR2 FYNNEI. The length of the CDR3 is 12 residues. The CDR3 region is CASSGSIYEQYF. CDR3 sequence (DNA): TGTGCCAGCAGTGGAAGTATTTACGAGCAGTACTTC. Using reference TRBV2 and TRBJ2-7 for the parts outside the CDR3, the full variable domain is EPEVTQTPSHQVTQMGQEVILRCVPISNHLYFYWYRQILGQKVEFLVSFYNNEISEKSEIFDDQFSVERPDGSNFTLKIRSTKLEDSAMYFCASSGSIYEQYFGPGTRLTVT.